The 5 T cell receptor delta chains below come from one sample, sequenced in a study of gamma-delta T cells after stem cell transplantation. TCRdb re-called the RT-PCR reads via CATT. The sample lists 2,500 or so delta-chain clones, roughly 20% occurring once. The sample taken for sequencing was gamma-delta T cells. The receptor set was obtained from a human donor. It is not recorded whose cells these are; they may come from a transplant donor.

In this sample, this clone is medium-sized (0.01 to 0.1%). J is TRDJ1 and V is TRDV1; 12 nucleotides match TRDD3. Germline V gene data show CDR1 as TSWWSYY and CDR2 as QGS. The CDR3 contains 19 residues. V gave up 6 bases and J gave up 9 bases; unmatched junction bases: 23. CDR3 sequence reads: CALGRPLAQPAGGYGELIF. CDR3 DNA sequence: TGTGCTCTTGGCCGCCCGTTGGCGCAGCCCGCTGGGGGATACGGGGAACTCATCTTT.

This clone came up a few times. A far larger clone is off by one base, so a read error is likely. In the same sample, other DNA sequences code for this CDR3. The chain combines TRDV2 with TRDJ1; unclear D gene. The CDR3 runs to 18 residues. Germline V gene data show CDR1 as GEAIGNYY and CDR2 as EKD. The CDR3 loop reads CACDDPVETLDDTDKLIF. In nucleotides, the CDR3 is TGCGCCTGTGACGATCCCGTAGAAACGCTGGACGACACCGATAAACTCATCTTT.

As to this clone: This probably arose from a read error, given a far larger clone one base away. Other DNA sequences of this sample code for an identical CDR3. The CDR3 here is CALGVPSVLGDTLHKLIF. In DNA, the CDR3 is TGCGCTCTTGGGGTTCCCTCGGTACTGGGGGATACATTACATAAACTCATCTTT. V and J are TRDV1 and TRDJ1, with 12 bases identical to TRDD3. This CDR3 region has 18 residues. CDR1 and CDR2 from the germline V gene are TSWWSYY and QGS.

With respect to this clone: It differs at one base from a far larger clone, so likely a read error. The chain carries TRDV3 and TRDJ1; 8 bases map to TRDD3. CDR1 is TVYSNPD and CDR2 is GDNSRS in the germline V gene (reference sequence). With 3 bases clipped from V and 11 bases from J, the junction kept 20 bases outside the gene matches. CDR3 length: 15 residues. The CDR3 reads CAFPISGGGDTYLIF. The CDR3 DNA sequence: TGTGCCTTCCCCATCTCCGGCGGCGGGGATACTTACCTCATCTTT.

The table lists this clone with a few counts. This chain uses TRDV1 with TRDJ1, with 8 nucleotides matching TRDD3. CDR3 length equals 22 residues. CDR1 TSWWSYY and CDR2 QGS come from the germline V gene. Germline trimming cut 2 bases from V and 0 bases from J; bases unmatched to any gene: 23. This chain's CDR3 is CALGECWPYDIGGCSYTDKLIF. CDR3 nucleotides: TGTGCTCTTGGGGAATGTTGGCCCTACGATATTGGGGGATGTAGCTACACCGATAAACTCATCTTT.